This T cell receptor beta chain is drawn from a study of cytomegalovirus exposure and HLA in healthy donors (dated by TCRdb to about 2017). About the study as a whole: In an earlier analysis of fewer than 750 of the donors, approximately 260 Gb of sequence data and 95 million to 130 million unique TCR beta sequences from about 190 million T cells were reported. Among about 360 genotyped donors of the cohort, an average of 235,054 unique TCR beta nucleotide sequences were sequenced per donor, roughly 18% of them non-productive. An earlier analysis of several hundred of the donors applied high-throughput TCR beta sequencing to assess whether each TCR beta V gene segment acted as functional or pseudogenic. The aim of the study was to test whether cataloging public T cell receptors could identify signatures of past pathogen exposure. Using immunosequencing, the study profiled T cell repertoires from some 670 subjects and related those repertoires to cytomegalovirus serostatus. All discovery cohort repertoires had been generated using a single sequencing platform. Of the roughly 390 genotyped donors, 75% to 85% were placed in the genetic ancestry cluster associated with self-reported Caucasian donors. Class I and class II HLA loci were covered by the typing at four-digit resolution. Around 300 gigabases of sequencing data and approximately 84 million unique TCR sequences were included in an early release covering around 650 HLA-typed donors. The study combined high-throughput TCR immunosequencing, statistical association of individual TCRs with disease status, and machine learning to predict cytomegalovirus infection status. Four to six DR-DQ haplotypes were handled as single units for association and clustering, since linkage in the cohort was strong. A later analysis re-examined previously published TCR beta repertoires from 610 or so donors and added high-resolution HLA genotyping to investigate patterns of TCR occurrence. Along with the approximately 700-subject first cohort, a separate validation cohort of over a hundred different subjects was used. Typing coverage varied by locus: about 629-630 donors for A, B, C, DRB1 and DQB1; roughly 520 for DQA1; more than 600 for DPA1; some 470 for DPB1. In the later analysis, no new phenotypic data were used to find candidate immune exposures; instead, reliance was placed on TCR beta sequences and their occurrence across donors. Alongside the repertoire data, information on donor age, sex, ethnicity and CMV serostatus was compiled. A later genetic analysis took genome-wide SNP genotypes for about 55% of the roughly 700 donors and used that subset as a discovery cohort. On the study overall, not on this receptor specifically: A cluster of highly shared sequence variants was judged likely to be a technical artifact of the sequencing pipeline. A few of the identified cytomegalovirus-associated TCR beta chains were confirmed in vitro to be specific for cytomegalovirus antigens. When HLA alleles, especially DR and DQ, strongly co-occurred, attributing TCR associations to individual alleles was difficult. For the cohort, immune exposure information was limited to CMV serostatus. In a later analysis, TCR association rates were found to vary across HLA loci, with the most associated TCRs seen for DRB1 alleles and the fewest for HLA-C alleles. In an earlier analysis of about 540 of the donors, most TCR beta V segments were observed in productive rearrangements about 90% or about 30% of the time, broadly matching IMGT annotations. A later analysis found that most CMV-associated TCR beta chains appeared HLA-restricted, with HLA associations seemingly driven largely by CMV exposure. Because HLA typing was missing for some donors at each locus, association tests included only the typed subset. A further reported finding was that TCR beta sequences accurately predicted the HLA-A and HLA-B alleles for most subjects in the first cohort. Because the 87-base-pair reads could not distinguish some IMGT-functional V segments, including TRBV6-2 and TRBV6-3, those segments were excluded. A later analysis found that HLA-associated TCR beta chains were more clonally expanded and had lower generation probabilities than equally common non-associated chains. A later analysis reported that several top co-occurrence clusters appeared linked to parvovirus B19, influenza, CMV and Epstein-Barr virus. In the study, approximately 160 TCR beta chains were listed as associated with cytomegalovirus. The authors suggested that the approach could potentially be extended to other disease states and immunological phenotypes. Presence/absence analyses assumed roughly uniform sequencing depth across donors, an assumption that may not hold. Across donors, most TCR sequences were observed very rarely, whereas some public TCRs were present in many individuals. In this cohort, only TCR beta chains were sequenced, and detectable features were limited by the absence of alpha or paired-chain data. In a later genetic analysis, a missense DCLRE1C variant was associated with V-gene and J-gene trimming of TCR beta chains, and the association was replicated in an independent cohort. The earlier analysis of around 600 of the donors excluded 15 to 20 rarely observed V segments, including chromosome 9 orphons, because counts were too low. According to a later genetic analysis, donors in an Asian-associated ancestry cluster had fewer N-insertions in productive TCRs than the approximately 610-donor mean. The classifier was reported to diagnose cytomegalovirus status with high specificity and sensitivity in both the original cohort and the validation cohort. Linkage disequilibrium might explain the correlated functional status among segregating V segments, but an unknown experimental factor could not be ruled out. A later analysis associated about 17,000 TCR beta sequences with specific HLA alleles at a false discovery rate of 0.05.

About this clone itself: The clone's antigen remains unknown. Per-base qualities were not stored, and no clone one base away is much larger.

The library was prepared using the immunoSEQ multiplex PCR assay. For the multiplex PCR, a mixture combining 60 forward primers for TCR Vbeta segments and 13 reverse primers for TCR Jbeta segments was used. Amplification of the CDR3 region of rearranged TCR beta genes was performed with a multiplex PCR assay on genomic DNA. Amplified TCR beta libraries were sequenced as 87-base-pair reads on the Illumina HiSeq System. The original pipeline was this. A later analysis counted approximately 84 million unique TCR beta chains across the 666 repertoires, and approximately 11 million of these chains were shared by at least two donors. Raw reads were error-corrected and collapsed into unique sequences with a nearest-neighbor algorithm that merged closely related sequences to remove PCR and sequencing errors. CDR3 sequences were aligned to IMGT reference sequences to assign V, D and J gene segments. For a sequence to be retained, at least a six-nucleotide match to both a V gene segment and a J gene segment was required. Rearrangements were called productive when the CDR3 lacked stop codons and stayed in frame with V and J; all others were non-productive. Following IMGT convention, CDR3 was defined as the stretch from the second conserved V-encoded cysteine up to the conserved J-encoded phenylalanine. The earlier analysis of about 590 of the donors excluded sequences that lacked an unambiguous match to a single V gene segment. In an earlier analysis of a few hundred of the donors, a V segment was called functional when productive rearrangements were above 56.7%, and segregating when the standard deviation between donors exceeded 5%. A statistical classification framework was built for diagnosing cytomegalovirus status from the catalog of TCR beta chain sequences. A later analysis assigned V and J genes by comparing TCR nucleotide sequences with IMGT/GENE-DB human TR gene sequences. A later analysis assigned CDR3 sequences and most-parsimonious VDJ recombination scenarios with the TCRdist pipeline. A later analysis defined each TCR beta chain by its CDR3 amino acid sequence plus V-gene family, and excluded reads lacking a unique V-gene family. In a later analysis, around 600 highly shared, low-generation-probability nucleotide sequences were removed to address suspected cross-contamination and a sequencing artifact. A later analysis calculated a clonal expansion index for each public chain from normalized within-repertoire ranks of inferred template counts. In a later analysis, generation probabilities were computed with a VDJ recombination model fitted to out-of-frame rearrangements, and the resulting probabilities were checked against IGoR. Hypergeometric tests were used in a later analysis to score TCR-TCR, TCR-HLA and TCR-CMV co-occurrence, with a repertoire-size bias correction applied to the TCR pairs. A later analysis estimated false discovery rates by permuting HLA or CMV assignments 20 times. A later analysis grouped co-occurring TCRs with DBSCAN, adding TCRdist sequence similarity when clustering within HLA-allele-positive subsets. Repertoires with fewer than 30,000 or more than 120,000 public chains were left out of co-occurrence clustering, as were about 5 repertoires with anomalous nucleotide sharing. Not all clones reach the TCRdb copy of this immuneACCESS table, which keeps in-frame sequences only. Checked studies attribute under half of the gap to unresolved V genes and leave the rest unexplained. V and J calls and clone size are as listed in that table; D and trimming were resolved from the DNA. Here the sample has about 94,000 clones; around 82% occur a single time. Approximately 0.83% of the sample is held by the ten biggest clonotypes.

Here V drops 2 bases and J drops 9 bases, and the junction holds 3 bases not matched to any gene. Reading from cysteine to phenylalanine, the CDR3 counts 13 amino acids. CDR3 DNA only is kept here, 39 bases in frame from base 1. CDR1 MNHEY and CDR2 SVGAGI were looked up in the germline V gene. The cohort consisted of 666 healthy bone marrow donors. All cohort members were sampled while nominally healthy, although unrecorded immune exposures were likely present. The donor was CMV seronegative and belonged to the group of more than 300 seronegative cohort members. A peripheral blood sample was collected from each donor, and TCR beta sequencing was performed on peripheral blood mononuclear cells. The Qiagen DNeasy Blood Extraction Kit was used to extract genomic DNA from the blood cell samples.

This receptor was identified in an older woman in good health and CMV-seronegative. The material sequenced was PBMCs. Rearrangement joined TRBV6-5 to TRBJ2-1, with TRBD2 matching 8 junction bases. Read as DNA, the sequence is TGTGCCAGCAGTTACGGGACTAGGGGTGAGCAGTTCTTC. It specifies CASSYGTRGEQFF.